This is a list of T cell receptor beta chains from one sample in a study of identical twins. MiXCR, applied by TCRdb to the 5' RACE reads, yields one record per CDR3 protein. The profile shows about 530,000 distinct CDR3 sequences, approximately 14% of them singletons. This same sample was also part of a study on yellow fever vaccine responses in identical twins.

Sequencing was done on a sample of CD4+ T cells sorted from blood. The origin of the receptors is a woman in her late teens or twenties in good health. The CDR3 runs from the conserved cysteine through the conserved F or W.

TRBJ2-7 | TRBV10-1 | CASSSGTSGPYEQYF
TRBJ1-5 | TRBV27 | CASSLSGLGRGNQPQHF
TRBJ1-6 | TRBV20-1 | CSAREGARDSPLHF
TRBJ2-1 | TRBV24-1 | CATRATGLAGRWFF
TRBJ1-2 | TRBV4-1 | CASSQVGPKREGYTF
TRBJ2-5 | TRBV5-1 | CASTSGTSIAQETQYF
TRBJ2-1 | TRBV5-6 | CASSLAGEIPYNEQFF
TRBJ1-2 | TRBV29-1 | CSALVGGRGYTF
TRBJ2-4 | TRBV7-9 | CASSSTSWGVNIQYF
TRBJ2-7 | TRBV6-5 | CASSYYGGRSGDEQYF
TRBJ2-2 | TRBV29-1 | CSGGLANTGELFF
TRBJ1-4 | TRBV6-5 | CASSFRERNEKLFF
TRBJ1-1 | TRBV3-1 | CASSQGSMNTEAFF
TRBJ1-1 | TRBV5-1 | CASSFGHPNTEAFF
TRBJ1-6 | TRBV12-3/TRBV12-4 | CASSLVETANSPLHF
TRBJ2-1 | TRBV7-3 | CASSLMNREQFF
TRBJ2-1 | TRBV18 | CASSPRKTDWNEQFF
TRBJ2-1 | TRBV10-3 | CAISGGGSGYNEQFF
TRBJ2-1 | TRBV20-1 | CSATQTSGLHNEQFF
TRBJ2-3 | TRBV20-1 | CSAAAGLAIDTQYF
TRBJ2-2 | TRBV4-1 | CASSQDLGTGRGTGELFF
TRBJ1-3 | TRBV18 | CASSDLSGNTIYF
TRBJ1-2 | TRBV7-9 | CASSSQGLGYTF
TRBJ2-5 | TRBV7-3 | CASSLWTRQETQYF
TRBJ2-1 | TRBV20-1 | CSGERGVDRNEQFF
TRBJ1-1 | TRBV5-1 | CASSLVQGTEAFF
TRBJ2-3 | TRBV12-3/TRBV12-4 | CASSYRAPSTDTQYF
TRBJ2-2 | TRBV10-1 | CASRDDRGNTGELFF
TRBJ2-4 | TRBV29-1 | CSVTGGSKNIQYF
TRBJ2-5 | TRBV4-1 | CASSQTGLAAETQYF
TRBJ2-5 | TRBV7-9 | CASSLSPSPMTQYF
TRBJ2-5 | TRBV5-1 | CASHASGRVQETQYF
TRBJ2-5 | TRBV12-3/TRBV12-4 | CASCFLSSDRGQKETQYF
TRBJ1-5 | TRBV27 | CASSLLPDSNQPQHF
TRBJ2-4 | TRBV3-1 | CATCLRTSGTRVDIQYF
TRBJ2-7 | TRBV2 | CASRRGNSGSGGGEQYF
TRBJ1-1 | TRBV5-1 | CASSFGQGIPNTEAFF
TRBJ2-1 | TRBV9 | CASSPDSGLYNEQFF
TRBJ2-3 | TRBV6-1 | CASSESGTDTQYF
TRBJ2-1 | TRBV5-4 | CASSPQQGGIYNEQFF
TRBJ2-2 | TRBV5-1 | CASSSAGTHTGELFF
TRBJ1-1 | TRBV12-3/TRBV12-4 | CASSLSKGFPGAFF
TRBJ1-5 | TRBV12-3/TRBV12-4 | CASSQGQGLNQPQHF
TRBJ1-4 | TRBV5-1 | CASSPPGEKLFF
TRBJ2-2 | TRBV2 | CASSRRDGELFF
TRBJ2-5 | TRBV7-9 | CASSPGGAQETQYF
TRBJ2-2 | TRBV5-5 | CASSPRTSGELFF
TRBJ2-7 | TRBV5-1 | CASSLVAVGEQYF
TRBJ2-1 | TRBV12-3/TRBV12-4 | CASSRQGPTYNEQFF
TRBJ2-1 | TRBV11-2 | CASSLGLAGRNSYNEQFF
TRBJ2-2 | TRBV19 | CASSKLATGELFF
TRBJ2-2 | TRBV20-1 | CSARPPTGGGTGELFF
TRBJ2-1 | TRBV5-5 | CASSLNGQGTYNEQFF
TRBJ2-1 | TRBV5-1 | CASRVRPDFNEQFF